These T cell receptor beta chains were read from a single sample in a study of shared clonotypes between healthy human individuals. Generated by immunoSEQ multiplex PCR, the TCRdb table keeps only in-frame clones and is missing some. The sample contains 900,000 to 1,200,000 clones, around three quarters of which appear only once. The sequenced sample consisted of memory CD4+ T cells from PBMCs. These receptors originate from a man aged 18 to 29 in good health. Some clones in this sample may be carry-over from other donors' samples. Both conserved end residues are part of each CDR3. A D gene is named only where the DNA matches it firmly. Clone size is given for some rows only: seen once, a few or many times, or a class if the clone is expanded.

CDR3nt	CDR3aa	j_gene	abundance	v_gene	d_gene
TGTGCCAGTAGTATAGGAGGGACCGGGGAGCTGTTTTTT	CASSIGGTGELFF	TRBJ2-2	-	TRBV19	-
TGTGCCAGCAGCCTCACCGGGACCTTAGAACAGCCCCAGCATTTT	CASSLTGTLEQPQHF	TRBJ1-5	-	TRBV5-5	-
TGTGCCAACAGCACGATGGGTCTCTTCCAAGAGACCCAGTACTTC	CANSTMGLFQETQYF	TRBJ2-5	-	TRBV7-9	-
TGTGCCAGCAGCATAGGGACTAGCGGGAGACGTGAGCAGTTCTTC	CASSIGTSGRREQFF	TRBJ2-1	few	TRBV7-3	TRBD2
TGCGCCAGCAGCCCGGGACTATCCGGTGGAGAGACCCAGTACTTC	CASSPGLSGGETQYF	TRBJ2-5	-	TRBV5-1	TRBD2
TGCGCCAGCAGCTCTAAAGGCCGAGACAGGGGCGATGAGCAGTTCTTC	CASSSKGRDRGDEQFF	TRBJ2-1	-	TRBV4-1	TRBD1
TGTGCCAGCAGCACCGCGCTCGCGACCCAGTACTTC	CASSTALATQYF	TRBJ2-5	-	TRBV7-2	-
TGTGCCAGCAGTCGGGACAGGGAGGAAGCACCCCTCCACTTT	CASSRDREEAPLHF	TRBJ1-6	-	TRBV6-5	TRBD1
TGTGCCAGCATGGGGGGGCTTGACTATGGCTACACCTTC	CASMGGLDYGYTF	TRBJ1-2	-	TRBV18	-
TGTGCCAGCAGCCAAGTTCCAGGGGGATGGCATGGCTACACCTTC	CASSQVPGGWHGYTF	TRBJ1-2	-	TRBV14	TRBD1
TGTGCCAGCAGCTTACGGCTAGCGGGCTACGAGCAGTACTTC	CASSLRLAGYEQYF	TRBJ2-7	-	TRBV7-2	TRBD2
TGCGCCAGCAGCTTGGAAGGACTAGCGGGAGGCGAGCAGTACTTC	CASSLEGLAGGEQYF	TRBJ2-7	once	TRBV5-1	TRBD2
TGTGCCAGCAGCTCCAATCTAGCGGGAGGCCCGTCCCACGAGCAGTACTTC	CASSSNLAGGPSHEQYF	TRBJ2-7	-	TRBV4-2	TRBD2
TGTGCCACCAGCAGAGGGGACAGGGGAGACTATGGCTACACCTTC	CATSRGDRGDYGYTF	TRBJ1-2	-	TRBV15	TRBD1
TGTGCCAGCAGTTGGGGATCACTGCGCACAGATACGCAGTATTTT	CASSWGSLRTDTQYF	TRBJ2-3	-	TRBV28	-
TGCGCCAGCAGCACAGGGGGCCCTCTCACTGAAGCTTTCTTT	CASSTGGPLTEAFF	TRBJ1-1	-	TRBV4-1	TRBD1
TGCAGCGTTGATGGGACTAGCACCGATCGGGAGCAGTACTTC	CSVDGTSTDREQYF	TRBJ2-7	-	TRBV29-1	TRBD2
TGCAGCGTTGAGAACCGCCTCCGGATGAGCAGAATGAACACTGAAGCTTTCTTT	CSVENRLRMSRMNTEAFF	TRBJ1-1	-	TRBV29-1	-
TGTGCCAGCAGCTTAGCGAGTACTCAAGAGACCCAGTACTTC	CASSLASTQETQYF	TRBJ2-5	-	TRBV7-2	-
TGTGCCAGCGGCGTTGGTGAAAAACTGTTTTTT	CASGVGEKLFF	TRBJ1-4	few	TRBV6-1	-
TGTGCCAGCAGTTACAAAGTAACCCTTTCTGGAAACACCATATATTTT	CASSYKVTLSGNTIYF	TRBJ1-3	-	TRBV6-6	-
TGTGCCAGCAGTTTATCGGCAGGGAACACTGAAGCTTTCTTT	CASSLSAGNTEAFF	TRBJ1-1	once	TRBV27	-
TGCGCCAGCAGCCAAGATACAGGCCTGGGGTATGGCTACACCTTC	CASSQDTGLGYGYTF	TRBJ1-2	few	TRBV4-1	-
TGCGCCAGCAGCCTGTGGGACCCGGGACAGCGCATATATTTT	CASSLWDPGQRIYF	TRBJ1-3	-	TRBV5-1	TRBD1
TGTGCCAGCAGTGCCGGCCTTGGGCGGTTCTTC	CASSAGLGRFF	TRBJ2-1	-	TRBV28	-
TGTGCCAGCAGTGTTCTTAGCGGGGGAGGGTCCTACGAGCAGTACTTC	CASSVLSGGGSYEQYF	TRBJ2-7	-	TRBV28	TRBD2
TGTGCCAGCAGTAAGGAAGGGACCACCCGCTACGAGCAGTACTTC	CASSKEGTTRYEQYF	TRBJ2-7	once	TRBV6-5	-
TGTGCCAGCAGACTAGACAGGGTCCATGAGCAGTTCTTC	CASRLDRVHEQFF	TRBJ2-1	-	TRBV28	TRBD1
TGCGCCAGCAGCTTATGGGGTCTTGGGCAAGAGACCCAGTACTTC	CASSLWGLGQETQYF	TRBJ2-5	few	TRBV5-1	-
TGTGCCAGCAGTCCTAGACAGGGATCCTACGAGCAGTACTTC	CASSPRQGSYEQYF	TRBJ2-7	-	TRBV6-6	TRBD1
TGCGCCAGCAGTAGACTAGCGGGAGCCCCCTACAATGAGCAGTTCTTC	CASSRLAGAPYNEQFF	TRBJ2-1	few	TRBV10-2	TRBD2
TGCAGCGTTGAAAGGGCAGTCATGAACACTGAAGCTTTCTTT	CSVERAVMNTEAFF	TRBJ1-1	-	TRBV29-1	-
TGTGCCATCAGTGAGAACGGGCGTGGGCACTCTGGGTCGTACGAGCAGTACTTC	CAISENGRGHSGSYEQYF	TRBJ2-7	few	TRBV10-3	-
TGTGCCAGCAGCTTTTCAACTAGCGGAGGCGTTATACTCAATGAGCAGTTCTTC	CASSFSTSGGVILNEQFF	TRBJ2-1	few	TRBV7-9	TRBD2
TGCGCCAGCAGCTTCGGCAGGGCGGAGGTAGGCTACACCTTC	CASSFGRAEVGYTF	TRBJ1-2	-	TRBV5-1	-
TGCAGCGGGGGGCGCGGGAGTGAGCCTTACAATGAGCAGTTCTTC	CSGGRGSEPYNEQFF	TRBJ2-1	-	TRBV29-1	-
TGTGCCAGCAGTACACCGGGACTAGCGGAGGGAGAGCAGTTCTTC	CASSTPGLAEGEQFF	TRBJ2-1	-	TRBV21-1	-
TGTGCCAGCAGCCCCCGGGACAGGTTAAACATTCAGTACTTC	CASSPRDRLNIQYF	TRBJ2-4	-	TRBV11-1	TRBD1
TGTGCCAGCAGCAACCATAGCGGGAGGCCCTACAATGAGCAGTTCTTC	CASSNHSGRPYNEQFF	TRBJ2-1	-	TRBV21-1	-
TGTGCCAGCAGATCCGGGACAGGGAGCTCCTACGAGCAGTACTTC	CASRSGTGSSYEQYF	TRBJ2-7	many	TRBV28	TRBD1
TGCGCCAGCAGCTTACTAGCGGGTACTTCCTCCTACGAGCAGTACTTC	CASSLLAGTSSYEQYF	TRBJ2-7	-	TRBV5-1	TRBD2
TGTGCCAGTAGGACAGGGGGCACTTACAATGAGCAGTTCTTC	CASRTGGTYNEQFF	TRBJ2-1	-	TRBV27	TRBD1
TGTGCCAGCAGCTTAACTTTTGGAGCCGGGGAGCTGTTTTTT	CASSLTFGAGELFF	TRBJ2-2	once	TRBV7-2	-
TGTGCCAGCAGCTTGTGGCGGTACAGGGAGCAGTTCTTC	CASSLWRYREQFF	TRBJ2-1	once	TRBV7-2	-
TGTGCCAGCAGCGAACAGGGGGCGAACACTGAAGCTTTCTTT	CASSEQGANTEAFF	TRBJ1-1	-	TRBV7-9	TRBD1
TGTGCCAGCAGTAACCCAGGGGGCGCTGCCGGAAACACCATATATTTT	CASSNPGGAAGNTIYF	TRBJ1-3	-	TRBV28	TRBD1
TGTGCCACCAGCCTACCCCCCCGCCAGGTAAACACTGAAGCTTTCTTT	CATSLPPRQVNTEAFF	TRBJ1-1	-	TRBV15	-
TGTGCCAGCGGTGGTCCAGCGAGGGGTGAGCAGTTCTTC	CASGGPARGEQFF	TRBJ2-1	-	TRBV2	-
TGTGCCAGCAGTCCCCCGGCGAGCGGGCCCTACAATGAGCAGTTCTTC	CASSPPASGPYNEQFF	TRBJ2-1	-	TRBV28	-
TGTGCCTGGAGGGGGAGCGGGAGATTCGGCGAGCAGTACTTC	CAWRGSGRFGEQYF	TRBJ2-7	-	TRBV30	TRBD2